This is a list of T cell receptor beta chains from one sample in a study of CD8+CD57+ T cells in acquired aplastic anemia. In TCRdb, the reads were re-called with MiXCR into one record per CDR3 protein. The table has more than 150,000 distinct CDR3 sequences, 46% seen once. Sequenced: sorted CD4+, CD8+, or CD8+CD57+ T cells (not recorded which) from PBMCs. The receptor source for this set is a human donor in good health. Each CDR3 is given with its conserved first and last residue. The D gene is left open where the match is weak. A row's size may be missing; if present it is once, few, many or a size class.

j_call d_call clone_size v_call cdr3_nt cdr3_aa
TRBJ1-5 NA many TRBV19 TGTGCCAGTACCCCACAGAGCAATCAGCCCCAGCATTTT CASTPQSNQPQHF
TRBJ1-1 NA few TRBV15 TGTGCCACCAGCAGAGATAACGGGAGGGGTGAAGCTTTCTTT CATSRDNGRGEAFF
TRBJ2-2 NA many TRBV9 TGTGCCAGCAGCGTAGAGGCGTACACCGGGGAGCTGTTTTTT CASSVEAYTGELFF
TRBJ2-7 NA many TRBV7-2 TGTGCCAGCAGCTTAGACAGGGTGAAGGAGCAGTACTTC CASSLDRVKEQYF
TRBJ2-7 TRBD1 NA TRBV20-1 TGCAGTGCTATCGACAGGGGTCACTCCTACGAGCAGTACTTC CSAIDRGHSYEQYF
TRBJ1-5 NA many TRBV24-1 TGTGCCACCAGCGCGGGAGGTCGGAGCAATCAGCCCCAGCATTTT CATSAGGRSNQPQHF
TRBJ2-3 NA NA TRBV11-1 TGTGCCAGCAGCTTAGTAGCAGGAGCCACTACCAGCACAGATACGCAGTATTTT CASSLVAGATTSTDTQYF
TRBJ1-5 NA NA TRBV2 TGTGCCAGCAGTGAATGGGCAGATGTTCCCCAGCATTTT CASSEWADVPQHF
TRBJ1-5 TRBD1 many TRBV4-1 TGCGCCAGCAGCTGGGGACAGGGGAATCAGCCCCAGCATTTT CASSWGQGNQPQHF
TRBJ2-7 TRBD1 NA TRBV5-1 TGCGCCAGCAGCCATGGGACAGGGGACGAGCAGTACTTC CASSHGTGDEQYF
TRBJ2-3 NA NA TRBV2 TGTGCCAGCAGCCCCGAACAGACAGATACGCAGTATTTT CASSPEQTDTQYF
TRBJ1-5 TRBD1 many TRBV24-1 TGTGCCACCAGTGAGTCCGGGACAGGGATAGGTCAGCCCCAGCATTTT CATSESGTGIGQPQHF
TRBJ2-7 NA many TRBV7-2 TGTGCCAGCAGCTCCTGGAAAGGAGGGACATACGAGCAGTACTTC CASSSWKGGTYEQYF
TRBJ1-1 TRBD1 once TRBV19 TGTGCCAGTACGCAGACAGGGGGCGCGGGTACTGAAGCTTTCTTT CASTQTGGAGTEAFF
TRBJ1-1 NA NA TRBV10-3 TGTGCCATCAGTGAGAACCTCGGAGGTGAAGCTTTCTTT CAISENLGGEAFF
TRBJ2-5 NA many TRBV24-1 TGTGCCACCAGTGATGCACAGGACGGCCGATTCGGGGAGACCCAGTACTTC CATSDAQDGRFGETQYF
TRBJ2-5 TRBD2 NA TRBV20-1 TGCGGTGCTAGAACTAGCGGTAGGCGAGAGACCCAGTACTTC CGARTSGRRETQYF
TRBJ2-3 NA NA TRBV20-1 TGCAGTACCGGTGAGGTGTCAGATACGCAGTATTTT CSTGEVSDTQYF
TRBJ1-2 NA NA TRBV10-3 TGTGCCATCAGTGATGCGCGGGCCTATGGCTACACCTTC CAISDARAYGYTF
TRBJ2-7 TRBD2 many TRBV13 TGTGCCAGCAGCTACACCGGGACTAGCGGTTCCTACGAGCAGTACTTC CASSYTGTSGSYEQYF
TRBJ2-3 NA NA TRBV10-3 TGTGCCATCAGTGCGTCGACAGCTAGCACAGATACGCAGTATTTT CAISASTASTDTQYF
TRBJ2-5 NA NA TRBV30 TGTGCCTGGAGCTCCAACCAAGAGACCCAGTACTTC CAWSSNQETQYF
TRBJ2-1 TRBD2 few TRBV18 TGTGCCAGCTCACCGGCCGTGCTAGCGGGAGGGTCGAATGAGCAGTTCTTC CASSPAVLAGGSNEQFF
TRBJ1-3 NA many TRBV5-5 TGTGCCAGCAGCTTGGGGGGCTCTGGAAACACCATATATTTT CASSLGGSGNTIYF
TRBJ2-1 NA few TRBV19 TGTGCCAGTAGTATCGGAAATGAGCAGTTCTTC CASSIGNEQFF
TRBJ2-4 NA NA TRBV2 TGTGCCAGCAGGAAGGGGGGCACCAAAAACATTCAGTACTTC CASRKGGTKNIQYF
TRBJ2-7 NA NA TRBV5-4 TGTGCCAGCAGCTTGGATGAACAAGGCTACGAGCAGTACTTC CASSLDEQGYEQYF
TRBJ2-1 NA NA TRBV30 TGTGCCTGGATAGAAGGATACAATGAGCAGTTCTTC CAWIEGYNEQFF
TRBJ2-7 NA NA TRBV29-1 TGCAGCGTTGAACATACCTACGAGCAGTACTTC CSVEHTYEQYF
TRBJ2-7 TRBD1 few TRBV18 TGTGCCAGCTCCCCCCGACAGGGAACATACGAGCAGTACTTC CASSPRQGTYEQYF
TRBJ2-7 NA NA TRBV27 TGTGCCAGCAGTTTATCAGGGAATAACGCTCACGAGCAGTACTTC CASSLSGNNAHEQYF
TRBJ1-3 TRBD1 NA TRBV19 TGTGCCAGTAGTATCACAGGGGGCGAAAACACCATATATTTT CASSITGGENTIYF
TRBJ2-3 TRBD1 many TRBV5-1 TGCGCCAGCAGCTTAGGTCACCGGGACAGGGGCACAGATACGCAGTATTTT CASSLGHRDRGTDTQYF
TRBJ1-5 TRBD1 NA TRBV13 TGTGCCAGCAGCGCATACAGGGGACCCCAGCATTTT CASSAYRGPQHF
TRBJ1-1 NA many TRBV6-5 TGTGCCAGCAGTTACTCAGGTTCTGAAGCTTTCTTT CASSYSGSEAFF
TRBJ2-7 TRBD1 few TRBV24-1 TGTGCCACCAGTGACCCCGGGACAGGGAAGTACGAGCAGTACTTC CATSDPGTGKYEQYF
TRBJ2-5 TRBD1 few TRBV7-2 TGTGCCAGCAGCCGGAAACAGGGGAAGGGCCAGTACTTC CASSRKQGKGQYF
TRBJ1-1 TRBD1 many TRBV20-1 TGCAGTGCTAGACGGACAGGGGGAAACACTGAAGCTTTCTTT CSARRTGGNTEAFF
TRBJ1-1 NA NA TRBV7-9 TGTGCCAGCAGCTTCGGGGTAATGACTGAAGCTTTCTTT CASSFGVMTEAFF
TRBJ2-7 TRBD2 many TRBV7-6 TGTGCCAGCAGGTCCGGGACTAGCGAGGCCTACGAGCAGTACTTC CASRSGTSEAYEQYF
TRBJ1-3 NA NA TRBV2 TGTGCCAGCAGTGAAGGCAGGCCCGCCCTGGGAAACACCATATATTTT CASSEGRPALGNTIYF
TRBJ1-2 TRBD1 NA TRBV15 TGCGCCACCAGCCTCGGTACAGGGGACGACTACACCTTC CATSLGTGDDYTF
TRBJ1-1 NA NA TRBV20-1 TGCAGTGCTAGAGGGCCATTGCAGACTGAAGCTTTCTTT CSARGPLQTEAFF
TRBJ1-1 NA many TRBV6-1 TGTGCCAGCATAAGGGACAAGAAACACACTGAAGCTTTCTTT CASIRDKKHTEAFF
TRBJ1-3 TRBD1 many TRBV10-2 TGCGCCAGCAGCCCTGACAGGGGGGGCTCTGGAAACACCATATATTTT CASSPDRGGSGNTIYF
TRBJ1-5 TRBD1 many TRBV24-1 TGTGCCACCAGTGAATCAACAGGGGGCTATCAGCCCCAGCATTTT CATSESTGGYQPQHF
TRBJ2-5 TRBD2 NA TRBV20-1 TGCAGTGCTAGAGGACTAGCGAGGGAGACCCAGTACTTC CSARGLARETQYF
TRBJ2-5 NA few TRBV7-2 TGTGCCAGCAGCTTAGGTTATGCAACCCAAGAGACCCAGTACTTC CASSLGYATQETQYF